Below, one TCR beta chain is given with its context. These data originate in a study of blood T cell repertoires in COVID-19. The wider study: Samples representing acute and convalescent COVID-19 were sourced from the United States, Italy and Spain. PBMCs, B-cell-depleted T cells, or T cells provided the cDNA or gDNA that made up the material.

Per germline, CDR1 LGHDT and CDR2 YNNKEL (reference sequence). The CDR3 extends over 15 amino acids. The trim removed 4 bases at V and 3 bases at J, leaving 6 bases unmatched. Original methodology: Quantification of nucleated cells was approximated via reference gene primer amplification. Libraries were prepared by immunoSEQ multiplex PCR; TCRdb keeps only in-frame clonotypes and omits some of them. Clone size and the V and J calls come from that table; the DNA yielded D and trimming. The sample consists of roughly 18,000 clones, approximately 90% of them appearing once. Sequencing input: peripheral blood. This receptor was taken from a human donor in a cohort sampled during active COVID-19. The V call is TRBV3-1 (or the pseudogene TRBV3-2), the J call TRBJ2-3, with 8 positions matching TRBD1. The CDR3 nucleotides are TGTGCCAGCAGCCCTCAGGGGGCTGGGACAGATACGCAGTATTTT. It yields the protein CASSPQGAGTDTQYF.